This T cell receptor (beta chain) derives from a study of vaccination effects on CD4 cells after COVID-19. Study summary: Following the second dose by a median of 72 days, the post-vaccine samples were obtained.

A remark on this clone: Its antigen is unidentified.

From germline, CDR1 is MDHEN and CDR2 SYDVKM. The CDR3 covers 13 residues. V was trimmed by 7 bases and J by 0 bases, leaving 9 bases between them. Cells that had been cultured for 10 days were the source of isolated CD4+ T cells. Everyone in the study got two shots of either the BNT162b2 or mRNA-1273 vaccine. Using immunoSEQ multiplex PCR, the repertoire was profiled, and TCRdb retains in-frame clones only, with some absent. Among some 69,000 clones, around 69% were seen once, and the ten largest hold roughly 2%. The chain combines TRBV28 with TRBJ1-1; D is unresolved. This TCR came from a human donor who received a COVID-19 vaccine. Here the sequenced sample was CD4+ T cells from PBMCs cultured without peptide, taken after COVID-19 vaccination. Here the CDR3 reads CASKLRVNTEAFF. The DNA of the CDR3 is TGTGCCAGCAAACTCCGAGTGAACACTGAAGCTTTCTTT.